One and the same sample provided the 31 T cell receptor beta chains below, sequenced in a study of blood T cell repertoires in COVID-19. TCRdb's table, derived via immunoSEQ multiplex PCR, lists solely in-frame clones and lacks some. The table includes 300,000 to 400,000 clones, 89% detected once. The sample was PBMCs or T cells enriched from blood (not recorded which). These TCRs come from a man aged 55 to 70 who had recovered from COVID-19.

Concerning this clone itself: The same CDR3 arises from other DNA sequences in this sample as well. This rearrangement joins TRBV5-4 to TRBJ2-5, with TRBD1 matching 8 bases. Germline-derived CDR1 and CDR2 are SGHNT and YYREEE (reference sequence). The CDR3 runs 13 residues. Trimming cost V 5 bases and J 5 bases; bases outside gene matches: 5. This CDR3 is CASSLQGEETQYF. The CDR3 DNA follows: TGTGCCAGCAGTCTACAGGGGGAGGAGACCCAGTACTTC.

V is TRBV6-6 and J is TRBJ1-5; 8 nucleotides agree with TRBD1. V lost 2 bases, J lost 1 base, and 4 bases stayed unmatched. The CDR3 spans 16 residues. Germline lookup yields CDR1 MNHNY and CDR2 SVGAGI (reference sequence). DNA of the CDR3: TGTGCCAGCAGTTACCAGACAGGGGACAGCAATCAGCCCCAGCATTTT. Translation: CASSYQTGDSNQPQHF.

CDR3 DNA sequence: TGTGCCAGCTCACCAGGTGGGCGACAGGGGAACACCGGGGAGCTGTTTTTT. Amino acid sequence: CASSPGGRQGNTGELFF. The gene calls are TRBV18 and TRBJ2-2; TRBD1 aligns across 7 bases. Germline trimming cut 2 bases from V and 1 base from J; bases unmatched to any gene: 7. Germline V gene lookup returns CDR1 KGHSH and CDR2 LQKENI. This CDR3 has 17 residues.

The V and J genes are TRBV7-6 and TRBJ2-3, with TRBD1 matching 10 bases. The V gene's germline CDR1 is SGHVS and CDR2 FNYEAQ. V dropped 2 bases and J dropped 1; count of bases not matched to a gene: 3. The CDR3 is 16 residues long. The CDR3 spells CASSLFGQGGTDTQYF. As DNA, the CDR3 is TGTGCCAGCAGCTTATTTGGACAGGGGGGCACAGATACGCAGTATTTT. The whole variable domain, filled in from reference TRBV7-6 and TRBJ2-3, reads GAGVSQSPRYKVTKRGQDVALRCDPISGHVSLYWYRQALGQGPEFLTYFNYEAQQDKSGLPNDRFSAERPEGSISTLTIQRTEQRDSAMYRCASSLFGQGGTDTQYFGPGTRLTVL.

Written as DNA, the CDR3 is TGTGCCAGCAGCTCCTGGACTAGCGGGCTTCGCAATGAGCAGTTCTTC. This gives the protein CASSSWTSGLRNEQFF. The rearrangement joins TRBV9 to TRBJ2-1, with 11 bases lining up with TRBD2. Germline lookup yields CDR1 SGDLS and CDR2 YYNGEE. Trimming removed 4 bases from V and 6 bases from J; junction bases left unmatched: 9. CDR3 length: 16 residues.

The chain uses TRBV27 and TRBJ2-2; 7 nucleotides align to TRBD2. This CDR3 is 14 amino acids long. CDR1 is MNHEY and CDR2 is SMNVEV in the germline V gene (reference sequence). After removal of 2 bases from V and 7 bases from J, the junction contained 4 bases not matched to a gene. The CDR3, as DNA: TGTGCCAGCAGTTTACCCGGGAGGATCGGGGAGCTGTTTTTT. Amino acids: CASSLPGRIGELFF.

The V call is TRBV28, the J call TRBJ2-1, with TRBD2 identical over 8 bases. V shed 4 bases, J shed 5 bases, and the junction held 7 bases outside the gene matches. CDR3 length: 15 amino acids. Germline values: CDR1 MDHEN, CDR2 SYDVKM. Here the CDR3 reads CASSSPGLGNNEQFF. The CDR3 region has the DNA TGTGCCAGCAGTTCACCGGGACTAGGAAACAATGAGCAGTTCTTC. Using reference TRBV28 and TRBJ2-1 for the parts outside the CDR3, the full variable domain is DVKVTQSSRYLVKRTGEKVFLECVQDMDHENMFWYRQDPGLGLRLIYFSYDVKMKEKGDIPEGYSVSREKKERFSLILESASTNQTSMYLCASSSPGLGNNEQFFGPGTRLTVL.

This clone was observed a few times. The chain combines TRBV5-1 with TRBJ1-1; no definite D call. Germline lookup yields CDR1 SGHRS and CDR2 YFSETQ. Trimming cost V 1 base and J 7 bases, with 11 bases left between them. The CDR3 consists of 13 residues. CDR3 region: CASSLMSYNEAFF. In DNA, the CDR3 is TGCGCCAGCAGCTTGATGTCTTACAATGAAGCTTTCTTT.

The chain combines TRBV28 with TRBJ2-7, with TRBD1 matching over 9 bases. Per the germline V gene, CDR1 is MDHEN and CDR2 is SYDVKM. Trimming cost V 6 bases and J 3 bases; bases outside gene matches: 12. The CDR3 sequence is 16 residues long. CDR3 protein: CASSTTQGALVYEQYF. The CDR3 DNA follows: TGTGCCAGCAGCACGACACAGGGGGCTCTCGTCTACGAGCAGTACTTC.

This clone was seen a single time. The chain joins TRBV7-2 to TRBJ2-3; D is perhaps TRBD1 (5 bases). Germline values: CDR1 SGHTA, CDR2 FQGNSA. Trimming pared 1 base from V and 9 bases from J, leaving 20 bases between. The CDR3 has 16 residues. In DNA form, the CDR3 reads TGTGCCAGCAGCTTAGGGTGGCAGGGTGGCGGTGTCACGCAGTATTTT. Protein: CASSLGWQGGGVTQYF.

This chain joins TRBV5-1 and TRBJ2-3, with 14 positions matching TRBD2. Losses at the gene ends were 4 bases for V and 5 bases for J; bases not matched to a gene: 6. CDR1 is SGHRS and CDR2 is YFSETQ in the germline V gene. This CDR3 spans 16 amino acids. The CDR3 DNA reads TGCGCCAGCAGCCGGGGACTAGCGGGAGAGGGAGATACGCAGTATTTT. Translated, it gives CASSRGLAGEGDTQYF. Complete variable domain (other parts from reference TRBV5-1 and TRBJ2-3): KAGVTQTPRYLIKTRGQQVTLSCSPISGHRSVSWYQQTPGQGLQFLFEYFSETQRNKGNFPGRFSGRQFSNSRSEMNVSTLELGDSALYLCASSRGLAGEGDTQYFGPGTRLTVL.

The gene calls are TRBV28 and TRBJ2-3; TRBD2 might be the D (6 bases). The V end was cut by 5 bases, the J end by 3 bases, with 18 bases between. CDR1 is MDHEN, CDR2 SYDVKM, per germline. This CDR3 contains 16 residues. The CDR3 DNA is TGTGCCAGCAGTGGAGGGGCGAGTCTTTATACAGATACGCAGTATTTT. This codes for CASSGGASLYTDTQYF.

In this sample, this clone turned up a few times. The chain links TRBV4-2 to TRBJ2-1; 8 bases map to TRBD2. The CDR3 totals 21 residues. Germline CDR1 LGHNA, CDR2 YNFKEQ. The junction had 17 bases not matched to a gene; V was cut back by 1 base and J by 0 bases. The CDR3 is CASSQVSAGKAGALSYNEQFF. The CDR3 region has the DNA TGTGCCAGCAGCCAAGTGTCGGCGGGAAAAGCGGGAGCCCTCTCCTACAATGAGCAGTTCTTC.

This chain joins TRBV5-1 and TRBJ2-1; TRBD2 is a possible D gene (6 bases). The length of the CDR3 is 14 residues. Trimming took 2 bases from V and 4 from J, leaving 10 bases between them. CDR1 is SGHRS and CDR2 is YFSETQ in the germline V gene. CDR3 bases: TGCGCCAGCAGCTTTGAGGGACTTTACAATGAGCAGTTCTTC. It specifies CASSFEGLYNEQFF.

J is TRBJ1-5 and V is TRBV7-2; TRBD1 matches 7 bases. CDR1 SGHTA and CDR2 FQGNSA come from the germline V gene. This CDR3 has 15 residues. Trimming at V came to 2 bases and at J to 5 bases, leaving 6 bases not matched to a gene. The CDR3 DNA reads TGTGCCAGCAGCTTACGGCAGGGGGGCGATCAGCCCCAGCATTTT. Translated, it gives CASSLRQGGDQPQHF.

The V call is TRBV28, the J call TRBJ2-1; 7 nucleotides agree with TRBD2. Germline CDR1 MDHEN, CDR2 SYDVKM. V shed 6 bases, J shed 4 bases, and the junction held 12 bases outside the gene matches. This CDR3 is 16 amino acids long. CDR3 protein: CASSSEAGSSYNEQFF. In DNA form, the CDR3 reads TGTGCCAGCAGCTCTGAAGCGGGATCGAGTTACAATGAGCAGTTCTTC.

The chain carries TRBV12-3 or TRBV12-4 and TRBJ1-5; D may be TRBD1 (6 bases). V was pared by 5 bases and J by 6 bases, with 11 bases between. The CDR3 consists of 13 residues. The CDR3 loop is CASSTGSSQPQHF. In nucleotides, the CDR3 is TGTGCCAGCAGTACAGGGTCAAGTCAGCCCCAGCATTTT.

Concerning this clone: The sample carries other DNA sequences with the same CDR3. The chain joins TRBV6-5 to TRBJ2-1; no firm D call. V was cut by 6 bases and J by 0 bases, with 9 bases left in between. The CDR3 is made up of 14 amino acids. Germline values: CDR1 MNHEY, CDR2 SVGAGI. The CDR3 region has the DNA TGTGCCAGCAGCCCCTCGGGCTCCTACAATGAGCAGTTCTTC. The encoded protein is CASSPSGSYNEQFF.

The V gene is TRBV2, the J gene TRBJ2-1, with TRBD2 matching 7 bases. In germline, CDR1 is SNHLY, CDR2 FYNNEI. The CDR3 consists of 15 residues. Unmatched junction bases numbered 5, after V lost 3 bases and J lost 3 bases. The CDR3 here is CASSDTSGVYNEQFF. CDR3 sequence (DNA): TGTGCCAGCAGTGATACCAGCGGGGTCTACAATGAGCAGTTCTTC.

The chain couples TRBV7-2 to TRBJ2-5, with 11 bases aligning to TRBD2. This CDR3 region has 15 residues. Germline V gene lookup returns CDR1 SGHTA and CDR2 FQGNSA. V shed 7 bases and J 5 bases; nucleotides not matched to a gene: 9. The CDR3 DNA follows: TGTGCCAGCAAGCCGACTAGCGGGATCGGGGAGACCCAGTACTTC. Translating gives CASKPTSGIGETQYF.

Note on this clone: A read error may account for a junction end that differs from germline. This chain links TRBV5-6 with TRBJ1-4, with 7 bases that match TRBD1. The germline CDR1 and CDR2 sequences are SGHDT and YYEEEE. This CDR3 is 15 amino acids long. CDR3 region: CASSRDSPAKEKLFF. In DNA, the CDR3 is TGTGCCAGCAGCCGGGACAGTCCAGCTAAGGAAAAACTGTTTTTT.

The chain's CDR3 is CASSLQSRTGVWSNQPQHF. The CDR3 nucleotides are TGTGCCAGCAGTTTACAAAGCAGGACAGGGGTATGGAGCAATCAGCCCCAGCATTTT. The chain has TRBV28 and TRBJ1-5; 9 nucleotides line up with TRBD1. Germline V lookup: CDR1 MDHEN, CDR2 SYDVKM. Losses at the gene ends were 2 bases for V and 1 base for J; bases not matched to a gene: 12. This CDR3 contains 19 residues.

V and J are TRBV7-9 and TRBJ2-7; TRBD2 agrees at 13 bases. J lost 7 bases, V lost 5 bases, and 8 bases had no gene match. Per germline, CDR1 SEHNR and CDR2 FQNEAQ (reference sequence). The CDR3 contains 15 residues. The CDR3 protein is CASSPGLAGVEEQYF. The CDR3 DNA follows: TGTGCCAGCAGCCCCGGACTAGCGGGAGTAGAAGAGCAGTACTTC.

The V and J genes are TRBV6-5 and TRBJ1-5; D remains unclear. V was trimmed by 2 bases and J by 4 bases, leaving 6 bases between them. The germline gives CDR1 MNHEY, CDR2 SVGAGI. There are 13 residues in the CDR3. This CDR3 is CASSYGRNQPQHF. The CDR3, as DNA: TGTGCCAGCAGTTACGGCCGTAATCAGCCCCAGCATTTT.

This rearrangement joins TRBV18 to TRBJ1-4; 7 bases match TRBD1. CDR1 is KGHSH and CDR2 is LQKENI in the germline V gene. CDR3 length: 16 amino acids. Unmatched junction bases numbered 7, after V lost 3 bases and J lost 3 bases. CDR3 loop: CASSPRQQGSNEKLFF. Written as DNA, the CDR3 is TGTGCCAGCTCACCTCGACAACAGGGGTCTAATGAAAAACTGTTTTTT.

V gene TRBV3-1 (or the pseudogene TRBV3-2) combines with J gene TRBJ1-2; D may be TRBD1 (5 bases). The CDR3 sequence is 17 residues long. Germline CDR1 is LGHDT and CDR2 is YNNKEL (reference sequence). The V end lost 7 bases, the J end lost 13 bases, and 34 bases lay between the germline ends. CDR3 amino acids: CASTDHPELDTMAGCTF. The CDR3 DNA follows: TGTGCCAGCACCGATCATCCCGAACTGGACACAATGGCCGGATGCACCTTC.

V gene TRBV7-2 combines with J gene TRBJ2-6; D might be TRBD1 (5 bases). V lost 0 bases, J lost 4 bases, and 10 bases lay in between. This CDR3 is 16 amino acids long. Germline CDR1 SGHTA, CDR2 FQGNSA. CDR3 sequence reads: CASSLALGQGANVLTF. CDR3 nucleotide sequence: TGTGCCAGCAGCTTAGCCCTCGGACAAGGGGCCAACGTCCTGACTTTC.

CDR3 DNA: TGCGCCAGCAGCTCCTCGGACAGCTCCGAGCAGTACTTC. Amino acids: CASSSSDSSEQYF. The chain is built from TRBV5-1 and TRBJ2-7; D perhaps matches TRBD1 (6 bases). The CDR3 extends over 13 amino acids. V gave up 3 bases and J gave up 6 bases, with 13 bases separating them. In germline, CDR1 is SGHRS, CDR2 YFSETQ.

Here the CDR3 DNA reads TGTGCCAGCAGCCAACTAGCGGGAGGATTCAATGAGCAGTTCTTC. Encoded protein: CASSQLAGGFNEQFF. The chain employs TRBV27 and TRBJ2-1; TRBD2 matches 12 bases. Germline V gives CDR1 MNHEY, CDR2 SMNVEV (reference sequence). The junction had 6 bases not matched to a gene; V was cut back by 6 bases and J by 6 bases. The CDR3 loop spans 15 amino acids.

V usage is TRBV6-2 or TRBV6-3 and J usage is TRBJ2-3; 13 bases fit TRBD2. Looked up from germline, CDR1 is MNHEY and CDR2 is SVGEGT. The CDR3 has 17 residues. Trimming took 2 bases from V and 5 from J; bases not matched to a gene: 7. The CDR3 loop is CASSYRGLAGLLDTQYF. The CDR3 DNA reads TGTGCCAGCAGTTACCGGGGACTAGCGGGACTTTTAGATACGCAGTATTTT.

CDR3 nucleotides: TGTGCCAGCGGGAATAGGGGTGGCTACACCTTC. Protein sequence: CASGNRGGYTF. V and J are TRBV25-1 and TRBJ1-2; a weak D match, TRBD1 (5 bases). V was trimmed by 8 bases and J by 7 bases, leaving 11 bases between them. The germline CDR1 and CDR2 sequences are MGHDK and SYGVNS. This CDR3 region has 11 residues.